These 14 T cell receptor beta chains were all obtained from the same sample, sequenced in a study of T cells after yellow fever vaccination. TCRdb independently ran MiXCR on the 5' RACE reads; one entry per CDR3 protein. The table has some 290,000 distinct CDR3 sequences, roughly 10% seen once; the top ten hold 3% to 4%. The sample consisted of CD4+ T cells sorted from PBMCs, taken 45 days after the yellow fever booster vaccination. All receptors derive from a man aged 18 to 35 who received the YFV17D yellow fever vaccine.

In its sample, this clonotype was seen a few times. CDR3: CASSQGAGAGNQPQHF. As DNA, the CDR3 is TGTGCCAGCAGCCAAGGCGCGGGGGCGGGCAATCAGCCCCAGCATTTT. The chain has TRBV4-2 and TRBJ1-5; a weak D match, TRBD1 (6 bases). The germline V and J ends were trimmed by 1 base and 2 bases, with 12 bases remaining between them. The V gene's germline CDR1 is LGHNA and CDR2 YNFKEQ. The CDR3 has 16 amino acids.

This clonotype turned up a few times. The V call is TRBV6-5, the J call TRBJ2-2, with TRBD2 identical over 8 bases. The length of the CDR3 is 14 residues. The germline V gene has CDR1 MNHEY and CDR2 SVGAGI. Losses at the gene ends were 4 bases for V and 7 bases for J; bases not matched to a gene: 5. CDR3 in amino acids: CASSFGGAHGELFF. The CDR3 DNA is TGTGCCAGCAGTTTCGGGGGGGCCCACGGGGAGCTGTTTTTT.

This CDR3 is CASNGGDRPQHF. CDR3 DNA sequence: TGTGCCAGCAATGGGGGGGATCGGCCCCAGCATTTT. The chain is built from TRBV6-2 or TRBV6-3 and TRBJ1-5; D perhaps matches TRBD1 (5 bases). Germline V gives CDR1 MNHEY, CDR2 SVGEGT. The V and J ends lost 7 bases and 9 bases respectively, with 13 bases between them. The CDR3 loop spans 12 amino acids.

This clonotype came up a few times. The chain couples TRBV5-1 to TRBJ2-3; D is ambiguous. The CDR3 runs to 14 residues. Between the trimmed V and J ends, which lost 0 bases and 2 bases, there was a span of 7 bases. Looked up from germline, CDR1 is SGHRS and CDR2 is YFSETQ. For the CDR3, the DNA is TGCGCCAGCAGCTTGGCCGTTCCCACAGATACGCAGTATTTT. Translated, it gives CASSLAVPTDTQYF.

This clonotype was recorded a few times. This rearrangement joins TRBV12-5 to TRBJ2-6; D is possibly TRBD1 or TRBD2 (6 bases each). Trimming took 0 bases from V and 0 from J, leaving 24 bases between them. The CDR3 totals 22 residues. Germline CDR1 LGHNT, CDR2 FRNRAP. CDR3 loop: CASGLVNRIGPGALSGANVLTF. In nucleotides, the CDR3 is TGTGCTAGTGGTTTGGTAAATAGGATAGGGCCGGGGGCCCTCTCTGGGGCCAACGTCCTGACTTTC.

The V call is TRBV7-9, the J call TRBJ2-3; tentatively, D is TRBD2 (7 bases). Trimming removed 5 bases from V and 5 bases from J, with 17 bases in between. The CDR3 loop spans 15 amino acids. Per germline, CDR1 SEHNR and CDR2 FQNEAQ (reference sequence). CDR3 sequence (DNA): TGTGCCAGCAGCCCGCCGCTTAGGGGGGGAGATACGCAGTATTTT. Residues: CASSPPLRGGDTQYF. Full variable domain (outside the CDR3, taken from reference TRBV7-9 and TRBJ2-3): DTGVSQNPRHKITKRGQNVTFRCDPISEHNRLYWYRQTLGQGPEFLTYFQNEAQLEKSRLLSDRFSAERPKGSFSTLEIQRTEQGDSAMYLCASSPPLRGGDTQYFGPGTRLTVL.

This clonotype was counted at least ten times. CDR3 coding DNA: TGCAGTGCTAGAGTTATAAACACCGGGGAGCTGTTTTTT. It encodes CSARVINTGELFF. The rearrangement uses TRBV20-1 and TRBJ2-2; D gene uncertain. CDR1 and CDR2 from the germline V gene are DFQATT and SNEGSKA (reference sequence). V shed 1 base and J shed 2 bases, with 5 bases lying between them. The CDR3 loop spans 13 amino acids.

Ten or more counts support this clonotype. The chain carries TRBV7-3 and TRBJ2-3; 8 nucleotides align to TRBD1. This CDR3 is 12 amino acids long. Germline assignment: CDR1 SGHTA and CDR2 FQGTGA. J gave up 8 bases and V 6 bases, and 4 bases lay outside the gene matches. The DNA of the CDR3 is TGTGCCAGCAGTTTCACAGGGGGTACGCAGTATTTT. This codes for CASSFTGGTQYF.

There are many counts of this clonotype. V usage is TRBV7-2 and J usage is TRBJ2-7; 7 bases align to TRBD2. This CDR3 is 15 amino acids long. Germline V gives CDR1 SGHTA, CDR2 FQGNSA. J was trimmed by 7 bases and V by 4 bases; bases with no gene match: 13. For the CDR3, the DNA is TGTGCCAGCAGCTCCCAAGCTCTAGCGGTGGGAGAGCAGTACTTC. Protein product: CASSSQALAVGEQYF. The whole variable domain, filled in from reference TRBV7-2 and TRBJ2-7, reads GAGVSQSPSNKVTEKGKDVELRCDPISGHTALYWYRQSLGQGLEFLIYFQGNSAPDKSGLPSDRFSAERTGGSVSTLTIQRTQQEDSAVYLCASSSQALAVGEQYFGPGTRLTVT.

The genes are TRBV7-9 and TRBJ1-1, with D hard to call. The length of the CDR3 is 12 residues. V was shortened by 1 base and J by 11 bases, with 11 bases between the two germline ends. CDR1 SEHNR and CDR2 FQNEAQ come from the germline V gene (reference sequence). In DNA, the CDR3 is TGTGCCAGCAGCTTAGGAGGTCCAGCGGCTTTCTTT. The encoded protein is CASSLGGPAAFF.

This clonotype was observed a few times. V usage is TRBV5-1 and J usage is TRBJ2-3, with TRBD2 identical over 7 bases. The CDR3 spans 14 residues. After removal of 7 bases from V and 6 bases from J, the junction contained 11 bases not matched to a gene. Germline V gene lookup returns CDR1 SGHRS and CDR2 YFSETQ. The CDR3 sequence: CASAPGEGGDTQYF. The CDR3 nucleotides read TGCGCCAGCGCGCCGGGGGAGGGAGGTGATACGCAGTATTTT.

The chain recombines TRBV20-1 with TRBJ2-3; tentative D call: TRBD2 (7 bases). CDR1 is DFQATT, CDR2 SNEGSKA, per germline (reference sequence). The CDR3 is 14 amino acids. Trimming took off 6 bases at V and 5 bases at J, with 18 bases between the two ends. The CDR3 region has the DNA TGCAGTGCCACCATTGCGGGGGCAGTAGATACGCAGTATTTT. Amino acids: CSATIAGAVDTQYF.

This clonotype occurred a few times. The chain is built from TRBV9 and TRBJ2-3; 9 nucleotides agree with TRBD1. Unmatched junction bases numbered 8, after V lost 4 bases and J lost 2 bases. The CDR3 consists of 16 residues. Germline loops: CDR1 SGDLS, CDR2 YYNGEE. The CDR3 sequence is CASSRGQGPLTDTQYF. CDR3 nucleotide sequence: TGTGCCAGCAGCAGGGGACAGGGACCTCTCACAGATACGCAGTATTTT. Filled out from reference TRBV9 and TRBJ2-3, the complete variable domain reads DSGVTQTPKHLITATGQRVTLRCSPRSGDLSVYWYQQSLDQGLQFLIQYYNGEERAKGNILERFSAQQFPDLHSELNLSSLELGDSALYFCASSRGQGPLTDTQYFGPGTRLTVL.

The V call is TRBV5-1, the J call TRBJ2-3; TRBD2 agrees at 7 bases. After removal of 1 base from V and 4 bases from J, the junction contained 6 bases not matched to a gene. This CDR3 comprises 15 residues. The V gene's germline CDR1 is SGHRS and CDR2 YFSETQ. The CDR3 DNA reads as TGCGCCAGCAGCTTGCGGGCTAGCGGATCAGATACGCAGTATTTT. Its translation is CASSLRASGSDTQYF. Based on the CDR3 plus reference TRBV5-1 and TRBJ2-3, the full variable domain is KAGVTQTPRYLIKTRGQQVTLSCSPISGHRSVSWYQQTPGQGLQFLFEYFSETQRNKGNFPGRFSGRQFSNSRSEMNVSTLELGDSALYLCASSLRASGSDTQYFGPGTRLTVL.